One T cell receptor beta chain is described in this entry. This sample was taken from a study of T cell changes during pregnancy in multiple sclerosis. Data came from immunoSEQ multiplex PCR; TCRdb stores just in-frame clones and leaves some out. The sample carries roughly 48,000 clones, over 75% recorded once. The CDR3 has 11 amino acids. V gave up 6 bases and J gave up 3 bases, with 9 bases separating them. Germline V gene data show CDR1 as DFQATT and CDR2 as SNEGSKA (reference sequence). The origin of this receptor is a female donor with multiple sclerosis, enrolled in a pregnancy study. Source: CD4+ T cells from peripheral blood mononuclear cells, taken in the second trimester of pregnancy. The rearrangement links TRBV20-1 to TRBJ2-7; TRBD2 is a possible D gene (5 bases). CDR3 residues: CSATRGYEQYF. As DNA, the CDR3 is TGCAGTGCGACCCGGGGCTACGAGCAGTACTTC.